The 3 T cell receptor beta chains presented below share a single source sample, sequenced in a study of blood T cells in healthy people across ages. Alongside a J-beta primer mix, a sample-barcoded 5' primer served in a second PCR lasting about 6 to 11 cycles. Each CDR3 protein is one row after TCRdb ran MiXCR on the 5' RACE reads. Of 1.6 million or so distinct CDR3 sequences in the sample, 34% were seen once. Source material: blood. Receptor source: a young woman in good health.

This clonotype was observed a few times. The chain links TRBV29-1 to TRBJ1-2; D remains unclear. With 4 bases removed from V and 6 bases from J, the gap between germline ends came to 27 bases. This CDR3 has 17 residues. The germline V gene encodes CDR1 SQVTM and CDR2 ANQGSEA. CDR3 protein: CSVVARSSPSPLHGYTF. CDR3 coding DNA: TGCAGCGTTGTCGCGAGGAGCTCCCCTTCCCCTCTACATGGCTACACCTTC.

Only a few counts were recorded for this clonotype. V and J are TRBV5-1 and TRBJ2-3, with 9 bases identical to TRBD1. Germline lookup yields CDR1 SGHRS and CDR2 YFSETQ. Losses at the gene ends were 2 bases for V and 6 bases for J; bases not matched to a gene: 4. The CDR3 consists of 14 residues. The CDR3 coding sequence is TGCGCCAGCAGCTTCCGACAGGGGGAGGATACGCAGTATTTT. It specifies CASSFRQGEDTQYF.

On this clonotype itself: An end of the junction does not agree with germline; a read error may underlie this. This rearrangement joins TRBV20-1 to TRBJ2-7; D is tentatively TRBD1 or TRBD2 (5 bases each). The CDR3 spans 15 residues. The V gene's germline CDR1 is DFQATT and CDR2 SNEGSKA (reference sequence). CDR3 DNA: TGCGGTGCTAGGGACGCCCAGGGACCTAGTAACGAGCAGTACTTC. Translating gives CGARDAQGPSNEQYF.